This TCR beta chain was identified in a study of blood T cell repertoires in COVID-19. The table came from immunoSEQ multiplex PCR; TCRdb's copy has only in-frame clones and leaves some out. The sample consists of 650,000 to 800,000 clones, 75% to 90% of them appearing once. V lost 6 bases to trimming and J lost 4 bases; unmatched junction nucleotides: 0. CDR1 LNHDA and CDR2 SQIVND come from the germline V gene (reference sequence). This CDR3 has 14 amino acids. Sequenced sample: peripheral blood. This sequence was found in a young woman with acute or convalescent COVID-19. This chain links TRBV19 with TRBJ2-2, with 12 bases fitting TRBD2. The CDR3 DNA reads as TGTGCCAGTAGACTAGCGGGGGGCACCGGGGAGCTGTTTTTT. This codes for CASRLAGGTGELFF.